The entry below describes one T cell receptor (beta chain). Its cognate antigen is unknown. TCRdb keeps only in-frame clones here, not all; method: immunoSEQ multiplex PCR. The sample consists of about 93,000 clones, over 75% of them appearing once. The data stem from a study of PD-1 blockade in classical Hodgkin lymphoma. General study findings and limits: Newly diagnosed patients were reported to start with lower TCR diversity than healthy donors.

The time point was: cycle 4 day 1 (C4D1), after 5 to 7 weeks of nivolumab. All patients experienced relapse after autologous stem cell transplantation, and brentuximab vedotin exposure was variable. CDR3 length: 15 amino acids. Per germline, CDR1 LGHNT and CDR2 FRNRAP. Deletions cut 1 base from V and 5 bases from J, with 14 bases between. This clonotype was obtained from a human donor with classical Hodgkin lymphoma. The genes are TRBV12-5 and TRBJ1-2; D gene uncertain. The sample here was peripheral blood mononuclear cells (PBMCs), taken before the fourth cycle of nivolumab. The CDR3 bases are TGTGCTAGTGGTTTGGGGCCAGCTTGGCAGTATGGCTACACCTTC. As protein: CASGLGPAWQYGYTF.